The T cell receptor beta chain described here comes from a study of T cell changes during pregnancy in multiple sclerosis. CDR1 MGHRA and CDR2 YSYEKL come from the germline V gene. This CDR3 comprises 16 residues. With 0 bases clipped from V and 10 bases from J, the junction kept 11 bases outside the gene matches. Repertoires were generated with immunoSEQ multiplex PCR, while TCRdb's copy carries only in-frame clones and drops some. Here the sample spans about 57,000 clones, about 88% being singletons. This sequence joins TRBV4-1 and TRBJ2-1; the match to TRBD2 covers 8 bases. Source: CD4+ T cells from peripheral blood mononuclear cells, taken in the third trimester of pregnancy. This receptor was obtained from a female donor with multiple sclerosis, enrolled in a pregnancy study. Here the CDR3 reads CASSQDTSGLQWEQFF. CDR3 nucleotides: TGCGCCAGCAGCCAAGACACTAGCGGCCTCCAATGGGAGCAGTTCTTC.